This entry lists 10 T cell receptor beta chains sequenced from one sample in a study of blood T cell repertoires in COVID-19. Assay: immunoSEQ multiplex PCR; the TCRdb copy retains only in-frame clones and omits some. The sample consists of a few hundred thousand clones, 88% of them appearing once. Sequencing was performed on peripheral blood. The origin of the receptors is a woman aged 50 to 60 with COVID-19, enrolled during active disease.

This chain uses TRBV18 with TRBJ1-6; D remains ambiguous. The V end lost 3 bases, the J end lost 9 bases, and 12 bases lay between the germline ends. The length of the CDR3 is 14 residues. Germline CDR1 KGHSH, CDR2 LQKENI. The CDR3 region has the DNA TGTGCCAGCTCACCCGGGAAAGGACCTTCACCCCTCCACTTT. Translating it yields CASSPGKGPSPLHF.

The V gene is TRBV6-6, the J gene TRBJ1-2; D is ambiguous. Germline V lookup: CDR1 MNHNY, CDR2 SVGAGI (reference sequence). V was cut by 7 bases and J by 10 bases, with 16 bases left in between. CDR3 length equals 12 residues. The CDR3 DNA follows: TGTGCCAGCACCGAGAGGGCAGTCTCCTACACCTTC. This translates into CASTERAVSYTF.

This chain joins TRBV7-2 and TRBJ1-5; D unresolved. V lost 4 bases and J 3 bases, leaving 10 bases between the germline ends. The germline gives CDR1 SGHTA, CDR2 FQGNSA. This CDR3 spans 14 amino acids. The CDR3 here is CASSYAANNQPQHF. The CDR3 DNA reads TGTGCCAGCAGCTACGCGGCCAACAATCAGCCCCAGCATTTT.

The chain uses TRBV7-8 and TRBJ2-2; 11 bases map to TRBD2. Germline V gene sequence: CDR1 SGHVS, CDR2 FQNEAQ. This CDR3 is built from 17 residues. V dropped 1 base and J dropped 4; count of bases not matched to a gene: 5. CDR3 coding DNA: TGTGCCAGCAGCTTAGAAGCTAGCGGGGGGCCCACCGGGGAGCTGTTTTTT. Translated: CASSLEASGGPTGELFF.

The rearrangement uses TRBV5-4 and TRBJ2-6; 9 bases align to TRBD1. V was clipped by 4 bases and J by 0 bases; unmatched bases: 2. Per germline, CDR1 SGHNT and CDR2 YYREEE (reference sequence). This CDR3 spans 16 amino acids. The CDR3 region is CASSPTGGSGANVLTF. The CDR3 DNA follows: TGTGCCAGCAGCCCGACAGGGGGCTCTGGGGCCAACGTCCTGACTTTC.

The genes are TRBV29-1 and TRBJ1-2; 10 nucleotides match TRBD1. CDR1 is SQVTM and CDR2 is ANQGSEA in the germline V gene. The CDR3 runs to 19 residues. J lost 1 base, V lost 2 bases, and 16 bases had no gene match. This chain's CDR3 is CSVEIRLRGQGTNNYGYTF. CDR3 sequence (DNA): TGCAGCGTTGAAATCCGGTTACGGGGACAGGGGACTAATAACTATGGCTACACCTTC. Supplemented by reference TRBV29-1 and TRBJ1-2, the full variable domain reads SAVISQKPSRDICQRGTSLTIQCQVDSQVTMMFWYRQQPGQSLTLIATANQGSEATYESGFVIDKFPISRPNLTFSTLTVSNMSPEDSSIYLCSVEIRLRGQGTNNYGYTFGSGTRLTVV.

This chain links TRBV4-2 with TRBJ2-2, with 9 bases aligning to TRBD1. Germline assignment: CDR1 LGHNA and CDR2 YNFKEQ. J was trimmed by 5 bases and V by 0 bases; bases with no gene match: 7. This CDR3 spans 17 amino acids. DNA of the CDR3: TGTGCCAGCAGCCAAGATCCCGCGGACAGGGGAACCGGGGAGCTGTTTTTT. It specifies CASSQDPADRGTGELFF.

The chain is built from TRBV30 and TRBJ1-2, with 7 bases fitting TRBD1. V lost 1 base to trimming and J lost 8 bases; unmatched junction nucleotides: 10. The CDR3 is made up of 14 amino acids. Germline V lookup: CDR1 GTSNPN, CDR2 SVGIG (reference sequence). The CDR3 sequence: CAWSAFERGQGYTF. The CDR3, as DNA: TGTGCCTGGAGTGCCTTTGAAAGGGGGCAGGGCTACACCTTC.

CDR3 bases: TGTGCCAGCTCACCTGGACAGGGAAATAATTCACCCCTCCACTTT. Its translation is CASSPGQGNNSPLHF. The V gene is TRBV18, the J gene TRBJ1-6, with 8 bases that match TRBD1. The CDR3 extends over 15 amino acids. In germline, CDR1 is KGHSH, CDR2 LQKENI. Trimming took 3 bases from V and 5 from J; bases not matched to a gene: 3.

The chain recombines TRBV30 with TRBJ2-7; 8 nucleotides match TRBD1. Unmatched junction bases numbered 6, after V lost 2 bases and J lost 3 bases. The CDR3 sequence is 14 residues long. Germline V gives CDR1 GTSNPN, CDR2 SVGIG (reference sequence). Here the CDR3 DNA reads TGTGCCTGGAGTATAAGGACAGGGAGCTACGAGCAGTACTTC. Protein product: CAWSIRTGSYEQYF.